This TCR beta chain was found in a study of shared clonotypes between healthy human individuals. For the study at large: With ages of 18 to 49, the donors were a couple of women and a few men. Study-wide findings and caveats: Collection of samples was limited to blood; tissue repertoires likely differ.

This CDR3 region has 18 residues. Germline V gene lookup returns CDR1 MGHRA and CDR2 YSYEKL. Trimming took 1 base from V and 1 from J; bases not matched to a gene: 10. Donation came from healthy HIV-negative adults that had no recent acute infections or vaccinations. On this clone itself: Its antigen is currently unknown.

Here immunoSEQ multiplex PCR was the method, and the copy in TCRdb shows in-frame clones only, minus some. Here the sample spans about 490,000 clones, 60% to 85% being singletons. This clonotype was sampled from a woman between 40 and 55 years old in good health. Some clones in this sample may be carry-over from other donors' samples. The chain links TRBV4-1 to TRBJ2-7; 10 positions agree with TRBD2. Material for sequencing was PBMCs. DNA of the CDR3: TGCGCCAGCAGCCAAGGGATAGCGGGAGCGGGAGGGTCCTACGAGCAGTACTTC. Translation: CASSQGIAGAGGSYEQYF.